This T cell receptor (beta chain) was observed in a study of control samples from healthy donors and cancer patients. Sequencing was performed with immunoSEQ multiplex PCR; in TCRdb, only in-frame clones are kept and a portion is missing. This sample carries 64,000 or so clones, about 92% of them seen once, and the ten largest clones take less than 2%. This CDR3 contains 15 residues. CDR1 is SEHNR and CDR2 is FQNEAQ in the germline V gene (reference sequence). With 1 base clipped from V and 10 bases from J, the junction kept 9 bases outside the gene matches. The specimen sequenced was PBMCs. V gene TRBV7-9 combines with J gene TRBJ1-2; 10 bases are a match to TRBD1. The receptor was isolated from a man aged 35-49 years with colorectal cancer. The CDR3 sequence is CASSLGGTGAPYYTF. CDR3 coding DNA: TGTGCCAGCAGCTTAGGTGGGACAGGGGCCCCCTACTACACCTTC.